The present T cell receptor (beta chain) was sequenced within a study of blood T cell repertoires in COVID-19. TCRdb keeps only in-frame clones here, not all; method: immunoSEQ multiplex PCR. The repertoire has 130,000 or so clones, approximately 84% of them found once; the top ten carry 1.4%. Sequencing was performed on peripheral blood. This TCR derives from a man in his sixties with acute or convalescent COVID-19.

CDR3 nucleotides: TGTGCCAGCAGTTCGGACAGGGGACTGTACAATGAGCAGTTCTTC. Translated, it gives CASSSDRGLYNEQFF. This sequence joins TRBV27 and TRBJ2-1; 9 nucleotides line up with TRBD1. CDR1 and CDR2 (germline): MNHEY, SMNVEV (reference sequence). The length of the CDR3 is 15 residues. The junction had 5 bases not matched to a gene; V was cut back by 4 bases and J by 4 bases.